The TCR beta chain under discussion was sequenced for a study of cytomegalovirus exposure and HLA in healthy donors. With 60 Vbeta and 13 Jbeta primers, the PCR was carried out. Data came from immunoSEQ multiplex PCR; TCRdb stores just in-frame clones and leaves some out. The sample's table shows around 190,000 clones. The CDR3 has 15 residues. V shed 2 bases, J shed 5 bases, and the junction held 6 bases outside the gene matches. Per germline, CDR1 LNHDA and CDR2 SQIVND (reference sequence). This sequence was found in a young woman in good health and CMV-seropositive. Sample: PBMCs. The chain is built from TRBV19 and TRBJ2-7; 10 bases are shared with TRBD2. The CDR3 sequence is CASSISASGGHEQYF. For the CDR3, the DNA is TGTGCCAGTAGTATATCGGCTAGCGGGGGTCACGAGCAGTACTTC. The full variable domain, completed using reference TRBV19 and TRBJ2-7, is DGGITQSPKYLFRKEGQNVTLSCEQNLNHDAMYWYRQDPGQGLRLIYYSQIVNDFQKGDIAEGYSVSREKKESFPLTVTSAQKNPTAFYLCASSISASGGHEQYFGPGTRLTVT.